A single sample is the source of the 22 T cell receptor beta chains below, sequenced in a study of T-cell reconstitution after alpha-beta-depleted transplantation in children. The authors prepared the TCRbeta library with unique molecular identifiers. TCRdb fed the PCR reads into MiXCR, producing one record per CDR3 protein. The repertoire includes some 600,000 distinct CDR3 sequences, 13% of them detected once, and around 2.2% sits in the top ten. Sequencing used PBMCs, mostly from graft donor cells, obtained 360 days after TCRalphabeta/CD19-depleted stem cell transplant. These TCRs come from a male patient between 5 and 17 years old who had a stem cell transplant for acute myeloid leukemia, so the T cells may come from the graft donor.

This clonotype appeared a few times. The chain has TRBV29-1 and TRBJ2-6, with D maybe TRBD1 (5 bases). CDR3 length: 16 residues. CDR1 SQVTM and CDR2 ANQGSEA come from the germline V gene. Trimming stripped 4 bases from V and 0 bases from J, with 13 bases between. The CDR3 protein is CSVAGLGFSGANVLTF. The CDR3 nucleotides read TGCAGCGTTGCAGGGTTGGGATTCTCTGGGGCCAACGTCCTGACTTTC.

The V call is TRBV5-6, the J call TRBJ1-3; no clear D gene. CDR1 SGHDT and CDR2 YYEEEE come from the germline V gene. Trimming removed 3 bases from V and 0 bases from J, with 25 bases in between. This CDR3 spans 20 amino acids. The chain's CDR3 is CASSSRLTRLGTSSGNTIYF. The CDR3, as DNA: TGTGCCAGCAGCTCAAGACTGACAAGGCTTGGAACCAGCTCTGGAAACACCATATATTTT.

This clonotype was observed a handful of times. The chain joins TRBV6-2 or TRBV6-3 to TRBJ2-7, with 11 bases identical to TRBD2. The CDR3 length is 16 residues. With 2 bases clipped from V and 4 bases from J, the junction kept 7 bases outside the gene matches. CDR1 is MNHEY, CDR2 SVGEGT, per germline. The CDR3 bases are TGTGCCAGCAGTTACCCGAGACTAGCGGGAAGATACGAGCAGTACTTC. It translates to CASSYPRLAGRYEQYF.

The J gene is TRBJ2-5, the V gene TRBV7-6, with 9 bases aligning to TRBD1. The CDR3 is 15 amino acids. Germline loops: CDR1 SGHVS, CDR2 FNYEAQ. J was trimmed by 10 bases and V by 7 bases; bases with no gene match: 16. The CDR3 reads CASNPAGTGLSVQYF. The CDR3 DNA follows: TGTGCCAGCAACCCAGCTGGGACAGGGCTCTCTGTCCAGTACTTC.

Only a few counts were recorded for this clonotype. V usage is TRBV25-1 and J usage is TRBJ2-5, with TRBD2 identical over 7 bases. The germline V gene encodes CDR1 MGHDK and CDR2 SYGVNS. V shed 1 base and J 7 bases; nucleotides not matched to a gene: 9. The length of the CDR3 is 15 residues. The CDR3 reads CASSEWGGPTLTQYF. Here the CDR3 DNA reads TGTGCCAGCAGTGAATGGGGGGGACCCACCTTGACCCAGTACTTC.

Ten or more counts support this clonotype. The CDR3 DNA reads as TGTGCCAGCAGCGCTCGCAGGCCGGGGGGATACAATGAGCAGTTCTTC. Translating it yields CASSARRPGGYNEQFF. This chain uses TRBV9 with TRBJ2-1; 7 positions match TRBD2. V shed 3 bases and J 4 bases; nucleotides not matched to a gene: 10. The CDR3 totals 16 residues. Germline V gives CDR1 SGDLS, CDR2 YYNGEE.

V gene TRBV4-3 combines with J gene TRBJ2-3; no definite D call. V was shortened by 2 bases and J by 5 bases, with 8 bases between the two germline ends. In germline, CDR1 is LGHNA, CDR2 YSLEER. There are 13 residues in the CDR3. As DNA, the CDR3 is TGCGCCAGCAGCCAATATGCCCGAGATACGCAGTATTTT. This gives the protein CASSQYARDTQYF.

The table lists this clonotype with many counts. The chain carries TRBV11-1 and TRBJ2-6, with a possible D match to TRBD2 (6 bases). From germline, CDR1 is SGHAT and CDR2 FQDESV (reference sequence). V was trimmed by 4 bases and J by 0 bases, leaving 16 bases between them. The CDR3 loop spans 18 amino acids. The CDR3 bases are TGTGCCAGCAGCTCAAGACTAGGTATAAGCTCTGGGGCCAACGTCCTGACTTTC. Translated: CASSSRLGISSGANVLTF.

J is TRBJ1-5 and V is TRBV4-2; no clear D gene. The V gene lost 0 bases and the J gene lost 3 bases, with 9 bases spanning the gap. CDR1 is LGHNA, CDR2 YNFKEQ, per germline. The CDR3 spans 15 residues. CDR3 residues: CASSQEDGNNQPQHF. Written as DNA, the CDR3 is TGTGCCAGCAGCCAAGAAGATGGGAACAATCAGCCCCAGCATTTT.

J is TRBJ2-1 and V is TRBV30; the match to TRBD2 covers 7 bases. Germline-derived CDR1 and CDR2 are GTSNPN and SVGIG (reference sequence). CDR3 length: 13 amino acids. Trimming removed 3 bases from V and 8 bases from J; junction bases left unmatched: 7. The CDR3 DNA reads TGTGCCTGGAGGGGGCTAGCGGTGGATGAGCAGTTCTTC. Amino acid sequence: CAWRGLAVDEQFF. Drawing the rest from reference TRBV30 and TRBJ2-1, the complete variable domain is SQTIHQWPATLVQPVGSPLSLECTVEGTSNPNLYWYRQAAGRGLQLLFYSVGIGQISSEVPQNLSASRPQDRQFILSSKKLLLSDSGFYLCAWRGLAVDEQFFGPGTRLTVL.

This clonotype came up a few times. The chain links TRBV29-1 to TRBJ2-5, with a weak D call TRBD1 (6 bases). The ends were cut back, 7 bases at V and 1 base at J, with 10 bases in the middle. Germline CDR1 reads SQVTM; CDR2 reads ANQGSEA. The CDR3 has 12 amino acids. The CDR3 reads CSERTAQETQYF. The DNA of the CDR3 is TGCAGCGAGAGGACAGCCCAAGAGACCCAGTACTTC.

This clonotype was recorded at least ten times. The chain links TRBV20-1 to TRBJ2-7; 13 nucleotides match TRBD2. CDR3 length equals 14 residues. Germline values: CDR1 DFQATT, CDR2 SNEGSKA (reference sequence). Trimming at V came to 5 bases and at J to 6 bases, leaving 7 bases not matched to a gene. CDR3 in amino acids: CSAGTGLAGPEQYF. In DNA form, the CDR3 reads TGCAGTGCTGGAACGGGACTAGCGGGACCCGAGCAGTACTTC.

The rearrangement links TRBV5-1 to TRBJ2-7, with TRBD2 identical over 8 bases. Germline lookup yields CDR1 SGHRS and CDR2 YFSETQ. This CDR3 comprises 15 residues. V was clipped by 0 bases and J by 5 bases; unmatched bases: 7. CDR3 amino acids: CASSLGGTRAHEQYF. CDR3 DNA sequence: TGCGCCAGCAGCTTGGGCGGGACTAGGGCTCACGAGCAGTACTTC.

The chain recombines TRBV20-1 with TRBJ2-3; TRBD2 aligns across 13 bases. Germline trimming cut 6 bases from V and 2 bases from J; bases unmatched to any gene: 8. Germline V gene data show CDR1 as DFQATT and CDR2 as SNEGSKA (reference sequence). CDR3 size: 16 residues. The CDR3 sequence: CSAPGLAGPNTDTQYF. CDR3 bases: TGCAGTGCCCCGGGACTAGCGGGACCCAACACAGATACGCAGTATTTT.

The J gene is TRBJ2-7, the V gene TRBV29-1; unclear D gene. V lost 3 bases, J lost 4 bases, and 10 bases lay in between. Germline V gene lookup returns CDR1 SQVTM and CDR2 ANQGSEA. The CDR3 is 12 amino acids. The CDR3 is CSVDRAGYEQYF. The CDR3 nucleotides are TGCAGCGTTGATAGAGCAGGTTACGAGCAGTACTTC.

This clonotype occurred a few times. In DNA form, the CDR3 reads TGTGCCAGCTCACCCTTTGGGACTGGTATTTACGAGCAGTACTTC. The encoded protein is CASSPFGTGIYEQYF. The chain carries TRBV18 and TRBJ2-7, with D possibly TRBD2 on 6 matching bases. Germline V gene lookup returns CDR1 KGHSH and CDR2 LQKENI. The V end lost 3 bases, the J end lost 4 bases, and 16 bases lay between the germline ends. The CDR3 totals 15 residues.

This clonotype occurred a few times. As DNA, the CDR3 is TGTGCCAGCAGCTCTCGACTAGCGGGAGGAGTGATCCACGAGCAGTACTTC. Translating gives CASSSRLAGGVIHEQYF. V and J are TRBV13 and TRBJ2-7; 13 bases are a match to TRBD2. With V trimmed by 4 bases and J by 5 bases, 11 bases remained unmatched. The germline V gene encodes CDR1 PRHDT and CDR2 FYEKMQ (reference sequence). The CDR3 runs 17 residues.

Details on this clonotype: A clone one base away is much larger, so this may be a read error. The chain couples TRBV29-1 to TRBJ1-1; the D gene is possibly TRBD1 (6 bases). This CDR3 spans 16 amino acids. CDR1 SQVTM and CDR2 ANQGSEA come from the germline V gene. The CDR3 DNA sequence: TGCAGCGTGACAATGTGGGGGGCGGCGTGGCACACTGAATCTTTCTTT. Protein product: CSVTMWGAAWHTESFF. Using reference TRBV29-1 and TRBJ1-1 for the parts outside the CDR3, the full variable domain is SAVISQKPSRDICQRGTSLTIQCQVDSQVTMMFWYRQQPGQSLTLIATANQGSEATYESGFVIDKFPISRPNLTFSTLTVSNMSPEDSSIYLCSVTMWGAAWHTESFFGQGTRLTVV.

This clonotype was detected a few times. The chain employs TRBV28 and TRBJ1-2, with D unresolved. Looked up from germline, CDR1 is MDHEN and CDR2 is SYDVKM. The V and J ends lost 6 bases and 4 bases respectively, with 18 bases between them. The CDR3 totals 15 residues. CDR3 DNA sequence: TGTGCCAGCAGAGCGACCTCCCAGAGATCCTATGGCTACACCTTC. Protein: CASRATSQRSYGYTF.

The sample holds many counts of this clonotype. The rearrangement uses TRBV20-1 and TRBJ1-1; no firm D call. Deletions cut 4 bases from V and 4 bases from J, with 13 bases between. Germline V gene sequence: CDR1 DFQATT, CDR2 SNEGSKA (reference sequence). The CDR3 runs to 13 residues. CDR3 sequence reads: CSAKTPVSTEAFF. In nucleotides, the CDR3 is TGCAGTGCTAAGACCCCGGTGAGCACTGAAGCTTTCTTT.

This clonotype was recorded a few times. At one end the junction does not follow the germline gene, possibly because of a read error. The chain joins TRBV2 to TRBJ2-1; 10 bases align to TRBD1. Germline assignment: CDR1 SNHLY and CDR2 FYNNEI. This CDR3 has 16 residues. In DNA form, the CDR3 reads TGTGCCAGCATAAGGGGAAGTAGACAGGGGGCGTTTCGTTCGCTCTTC. Protein product: CASIRGSRQGAFRSLF.

The V and J genes are TRBV12-3 or TRBV12-4 and TRBJ1-3; D is undetermined. V was shortened by 5 bases and J by 6 bases, with 11 bases between the two germline ends. The CDR3 is made up of 13 amino acids. CDR3: CASSLGRKNTIYF. The CDR3 DNA is TGTGCCAGCAGTCTCGGACGGAAAAACACCATATATTTT.